The present T cell receptor beta chain was sequenced within a study of blood T cell repertoires in COVID-19. Across the whole study: COVID-19 samples, acute and convalescent, were from the United States, Italy and Spain. PBMCs, B-cell-depleted T cells, or T cells were the source of the cDNA or gDNA that made up the material.

Original processing methods: Researchers report that nucleated cell counts were estimated from reference gene primer amplification. The data were produced by immunoSEQ multiplex PCR, yet TCRdb's version contains in-frame clones alone and is incomplete. V and J calls and clone size are as listed in that table; D and trimming were resolved from the DNA. The table has 110,000 to 150,000 clones, 75% to 90% seen once. Germline CDR1 and CDR2: SGHVS and FQNEAQ. V gave up 5 bases and J gave up 3 bases, with 9 bases separating them. There are 13 residues in the CDR3. The clonotype originates from a human donor in a cohort sampled during active COVID-19. V usage is TRBV7-8 and J usage is TRBJ2-3; a possible D gene is TRBD1 (6 bases). Sequencing was done on a sample of peripheral blood. The DNA of the CDR3 is TGTGCCAGCAGCCCTCAGGGGACAGATACGCAGTATTTT. It translates to CASSPQGTDTQYF.